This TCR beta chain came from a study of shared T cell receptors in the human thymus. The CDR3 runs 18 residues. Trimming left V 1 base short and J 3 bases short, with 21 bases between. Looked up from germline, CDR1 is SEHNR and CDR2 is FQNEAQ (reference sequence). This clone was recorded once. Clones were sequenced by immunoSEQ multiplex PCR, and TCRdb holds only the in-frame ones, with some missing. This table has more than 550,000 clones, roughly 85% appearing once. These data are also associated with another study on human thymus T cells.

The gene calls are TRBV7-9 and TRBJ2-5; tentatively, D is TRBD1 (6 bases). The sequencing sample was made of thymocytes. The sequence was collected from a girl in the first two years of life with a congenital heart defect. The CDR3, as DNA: TGTGCCAGCAGCTTAGGAGCTTATTTGGGGACACAAAAAGAGACCCAGTACTTC. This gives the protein CASSLGAYLGTQKETQYF. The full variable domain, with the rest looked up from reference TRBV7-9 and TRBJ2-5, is DTGVSQNPRHKITKRGQNVTFRCDPISEHNRLYWYRQTLGQGPEFLTYFQNEAQLEKSRLLSDRFSAERPKGSFSTLEIQRTEQGDSAMYLCASSLGAYLGTQKETQYFGPGTRLLVL.